This T cell receptor (beta chain) is from a study of radiation and T cells in renal cell carcinoma (dated by TCRdb to 2018 to 2021). A note on the overall study: Samples came from a clinical trial, in which primary renal cell carcinomas received 15 Gy stereotactic body radiation therapy followed by nephrectomy 4 weeks later. A total of 53 samples underwent TCR beta sequencing, made up of some 26 tumors and about 27 peripheral blood samples. A total of roughly 4 million unique CDR3 nucleotide sequences, encoding 2,500,000 or so unique CDR3 amino acid sequences, were found across all 50 or so samples. What the research found in general, with its limitations: Effects of radiation dose or scheduling on the TCR repertoire could not be addressed with the single-armed trial design. No pretreatment tumor biopsies were available, so the baseline intratumoral presence of clonotypes could not be determined. In blood, the top tumor clonotypes increased between baseline and 2 weeks post-radiation and then shrank by 4 weeks, which suggests that tumor-resident clones expanded only transiently. Changes in the blood repertoire were not tracked past 4 weeks after treatment.

Trimming at the junction amounts to 1 base on V and 2 bases on J, and the germline ends lie 10 bases apart. CDR1 and CDR2 are drawn from the germline V gene: SGHDT, YYEEEE. The CDR3 contains 14 residues, cysteine and phenylalanine counted. Just CDR3 DNA is preserved here, 42 bases in frame from base 1. To note about this clone: Which antigen it targets is not known. Within one base of it there is no much larger clone, and no base qualities were kept.

The time point label on this specimen signifies: baseline pretreatment blood. The treatment or condition label, read with the paper, signifies: 15 Gy SBRT to primary tumor, nephrectomy 4 weeks later. Serial peripheral blood from radiation-treated patients was sampled at baseline, 2 weeks and 4 weeks after SBRT to track tumor-enriched clonotypes. Renal cell carcinoma with clear cell pathology was present in all patients. The QIAamp DNA Blood Mini Kit (Qiagen) was used to prepare genomic DNA for TCR sequencing. Only samples passing all quality control checks were included in the analyses. The immunoSEQ kit was used, according to the manufacturer's recommendations, to generate TCR beta libraries from genomic DNA. Library preparation used a first multiplex PCR with proprietary primers, then a second PCR adding unique barcodes, with bead cleanups after each round. Each sample batch included a kit-provided positive control reaction and a negative control reaction. The final libraries were assessed on an Agilent 4200 TapeStation D1000 ScreenTape, pooled by volume, and quantified by qPCR. Sequencing ran on an Illumina NextSeq500 with a MidOutput 150-cycle cartridge, using 156 Read1 and 15 Index1 cycles with kit custom primers. The pooled library was loaded at approximately 1 pM with a roughly 20% PhiX control spike-in. The original pipeline was this. The vendor-processed data were analyzed in R, and a clonotype was defined as all T cells that share the same CDR3 nucleotide sequence. For clone abundance analyses, frequencies were normalized to the 10,000 most abundant clones in each sample. Public T cell clones, which averaged fewer than five per sample, were excluded before analysis. An abundance difference of at least 32-fold between compartments was the criterion for calling clonotypes tumor-enriched or baseline blood-enriched. A beta-binomial differential abundance model was used to identify clonotypes that expanded or contracted between blood time points. Tumor-blood repertoire similarity was measured with the Baroni-Urbani and Buser coefficient, and group comparisons used two-tailed Wilcoxon tests in R. Drawn from immuneACCESS, this table holds only the in-frame rearrangements with V and J called that TCRdb kept. Clones are partly lost; checked studies trace under half to an unresolved V gene and leave the rest unexplained. The V and J calls and clone size were taken over from that table, and D and trimming were inferred from the DNA. For this sample there are around 94,000 clones; 75% to 90% appear just once. The ten most abundant clones make up around 7.9% of the sample.

The chain is made from TRBV5-6 and TRBJ2-7, with the D gene too uncertain to name. The sequenced sample was blood, obtained from a patient whose treatment included radiotherapy and nephrectomy. The sequence was obtained from a man over 45 with renal cell carcinoma. Here is the DNA: TGTGCCAGCAGCTTGACGGACGGACCCTACGAGCAGTACTTC. It is translated as CASSLTDGPYEQYF.